The next 30 T cell receptor beta chains were all read from a single sample in a study of T cell responses to AZD1222 COVID-19 vaccine. Sequenced by immunoSEQ multiplex PCR; TCRdb stores in-frame clones only, minus some. Among about 110,000 clones, 89% were seen once, and the ten largest hold roughly 4.5%. Sequenced here: peripheral blood, sampled on day 0 of AZD1222 vaccination. The source is an adult in good health.

The chain links TRBV6-2 or TRBV6-3 to TRBJ1-4; a weak D match, TRBD1 (5 bases). V lost 4 bases and J 0 bases, leaving 9 bases between the germline ends. The CDR3 contains 15 residues. CDR1 is MNHEY, CDR2 SVGEGT, per germline. The CDR3 sequence: CASSLGETTNEKLFF. Written as DNA, the CDR3 is TGTGCCAGCAGTTTGGGGGAGACAACTAATGAAAAACTGTTTTTT.

The chain is built from TRBV6-5 and TRBJ1-6; D remains unclear. Trimming removed 4 bases at V and 0 bases at J, with 7 bases between. The CDR3 length is 15 residues. The germline V gene has CDR1 MNHEY and CDR2 SVGAGI. The CDR3 DNA reads as TGTGCCAGCAGTTTAGGGAGCTCCTATAATTCACCCCTCCACTTT. It translates to CASSLGSSYNSPLHF.

The chain has TRBV2 and TRBJ1-1; D is possibly TRBD1 (6 bases). With 5 bases removed from V and 5 bases from J, the gap between germline ends came to 9 bases. CDR3 length: 12 amino acids. Germline V lookup: CDR1 SNHLY, CDR2 FYNNEI. The CDR3 nucleotides are TGTGCCAGCAGTATTAGGGGGACTGAAGCTTTCTTT. It encodes CASSIRGTEAFF. Full variable domain (remainder filled in from reference TRBV2 and TRBJ1-1): EPEVTQTPSHQVTQMGQEVILRCVPISNHLYFYWYRQILGQKVEFLVSFYNNEISEKSEIFDDQFSVERPDGSNFTLKIRSTKLEDSAMYFCASSIRGTEAFFGQGTRLTVV.

This clone was seen more than once but under ten times. The chain combines TRBV7-9 with TRBJ2-5; no reliable D call. Germline-derived CDR1 and CDR2 are SEHNR and FQNEAQ (reference sequence). The V gene lost 2 bases and the J gene lost 3 bases, with 10 bases spanning the gap. The CDR3 contains 14 residues. The CDR3 loop is CASSLQETKETQYF. The CDR3 DNA reads TGTGCCAGCAGCTTACAGGAAACGAAAGAGACCCAGTACTTC. The complete variable domain, with remaining parts taken from reference TRBV7-9 and TRBJ2-5, reads DTGVSQNPRHKITKRGQNVTFRCDPISEHNRLYWYRQTLGQGPEFLTYFQNEAQLEKSRLLSDRFSAERPKGSFSTLEIQRTEQGDSAMYLCASSLQETKETQYFGPGTRLLVL.

The chain couples TRBV5-6 to TRBJ2-3; D unresolved. CDR1 and CDR2 from the germline V gene are SGHDT and YYEEEE. This CDR3 comprises 15 residues. The V gene lost 4 bases and the J gene lost 0 bases, with 12 bases spanning the gap. The CDR3 DNA follows: TGTGCCAGCAGCCCTCAGTTTTTTAGCACAGATACGCAGTATTTT. Amino acids: CASSPQFFSTDTQYF. Combining the CDR3 with reference TRBV5-6 and TRBJ2-3 gives the whole variable domain DAGVTQSPTHLIKTRGQQVTLRCSPKSGHDTVSWYQQALGQGPQFIFQYYEEEERQRGNFPDRFSGHQFPNYSSELNVNALLLGDSALYLCASSPQFFSTDTQYFGPGTRLTVL.

This clone showed up just once. The chain couples TRBV19 to TRBJ1-4; 10 bases are shared with TRBD1. The CDR3 has 17 residues. Germline loops: CDR1 LNHDA, CDR2 SQIVND (reference sequence). The ends lost 3 bases at V and 7 bases at J; junction bases unmatched: 11. The CDR3 DNA reads as TGTGCCAGTAGTATCGACAGGGGGCGCAGCTCGCCTGAAAAACTGTTTTTT. Translation: CASSIDRGRSSPEKLFF.

The chain links TRBV4-2 to TRBJ1-6; 10 positions agree with TRBD1. Germline V gives CDR1 LGHNA, CDR2 YNFKEQ. The CDR3 runs to 16 residues. V lost 4 bases to trimming and J lost 6 bases; unmatched junction nucleotides: 6. The CDR3 DNA follows: TGTGCCAGCAGCCCTAGGGGGGACAGGGGTAATTCACCCCTCCACTTT. Amino acid sequence: CASSPRGDRGNSPLHF.

CDR3 amino acids: CASRKDRGSNQPQHF. The CDR3 DNA reads as TGTGCCAGCAGGAAAGACAGGGGTAGCAATCAGCCCCAGCATTTT. This chain joins TRBV2 and TRBJ1-5; 8 bases align to TRBD1. Germline lookup yields CDR1 SNHLY and CDR2 FYNNEI. With V trimmed by 6 bases and J by 0 bases, 4 bases remained unmatched. The CDR3 length is 15 residues.

The rearrangement links TRBV7-2 to TRBJ2-7, with TRBD1 as a possible D gene (6 bases). This CDR3 region has 13 residues. With 2 bases removed from V and 2 bases from J, the gap between germline ends came to 7 bases. Germline V gene data show CDR1 as SGHTA and CDR2 as FQGNSA. CDR3 nucleotide sequence: TGTGCCAGCAGCTTAAACAGGGCCTACGAGCAGTACTTC. Its protein is CASSLNRAYEQYF.

The chain is built from TRBV7-9 and TRBJ1-5; TRBD1 is a possible D gene (5 bases). The CDR3 is 14 residues long. The V end was cut by 5 bases, the J end by 1 base, with 9 bases between. Germline-derived CDR1 and CDR2 are SEHNR and FQNEAQ (reference sequence). The CDR3 spells CASSPGRSNQPQHF. The CDR3 DNA reads as TGTGCCAGCAGCCCGGGACGGAGCAATCAGCCCCAGCATTTT.

The chain joins TRBV18 to TRBJ1-5, with a possible D match to TRBD1 (6 bases). Per the germline V gene, CDR1 is KGHSH and CDR2 is LQKENI. The CDR3 runs to 14 residues. V was clipped by 5 bases and J by 7 bases, with 15 bases between them. The CDR3 protein is CASSTQGVKQPQHF. CDR3 in DNA: TGTGCCAGCTCAACACAGGGAGTGAAACAGCCCCAGCATTTT.

The CDR3 reads CASSQAGGYTDTQYF. In nucleotides, the CDR3 is TGTGCCAGCAGCCAAGCGGGGGGGTACACAGATACGCAGTATTTT. V is TRBV4-2 and J is TRBJ2-3, with 8 bases lining up with TRBD2. This CDR3 has 15 residues. The ends lost 1 base at V and 2 bases at J; junction bases unmatched: 2. CDR1 and CDR2 (germline): LGHNA, YNFKEQ.

This chain uses TRBV5-5 with TRBJ1-2; no firm D call. The CDR3 is made up of 16 amino acids. Germline V CDR1 and CDR2: SGHKS, YYEKEE (reference sequence). The germline V and J ends were trimmed by 2 bases and 0 bases, with 14 bases remaining between them. The CDR3, as DNA: TGTGCCAGCAGCTTTGGGTTTCCGGGAACTAACTATGGCTACACCTTC. Its protein product is CASSFGFPGTNYGYTF.

The chain is built from TRBV6-4 and TRBJ1-6, with 7 bases that match TRBD1. Germline assignment: CDR1 MRHNA and CDR2 SNTAGT. V was clipped by 3 bases and J by 5 bases; unmatched bases: 1. The CDR3 has 14 residues. CDR3 sequence (DNA): TGTGCCAGCAGTGAGGGGACAGATAATTCACCCCTCCACTTT. It specifies CASSEGTDNSPLHF.

The CDR3 is CASNPTDSGNTIYF. CDR3 DNA sequence: TGTGCCAGCAACCCGACAGACTCTGGAAACACCATATATTTT. The V gene is TRBV6-1, the J gene TRBJ1-3; possible D gene TRBD1, 5 bases. There are 14 residues in the CDR3. V was pared by 7 bases and J by 0 bases, with 10 bases between. Germline V gene lookup returns CDR1 MNHNS and CDR2 SASEGT.

The CDR3: CASSLDRKGTGNTIYF. The CDR3 bases are TGTGCCAGCAGCTTAGATCGAAAGGGGACTGGAAACACCATATATTTT. V and J are TRBV11-2 and TRBJ1-3; tentative D call: TRBD1 (5 bases). With 0 bases removed from V and 2 bases from J, the gap between germline ends came to 11 bases. CDR3 length: 16 residues. The germline V gene encodes CDR1 SGHAT and CDR2 FQNNGV. Variable domain in full (rest from reference TRBV11-2 and TRBJ1-3): EAGVAQSPRYKIIEKRQSVAFWCNPISGHATLYWYQQILGQGPKLLIQFQNNGVVDDSQLPKDRFSAERLKGVDSTLKIQPAKLEDSAVYLCASSLDRKGTGNTIYFGEGSWLTVV.

The chain has TRBV7-9 and TRBJ2-3; TRBD2 might be the D (5 bases). This CDR3 has 15 amino acids. Trimming removed 0 bases at V and 6 bases at J, with 13 bases between. Per the germline V gene, CDR1 is SEHNR and CDR2 is FQNEAQ (reference sequence). CDR3 sequence: CASSLAGGSGDTQYF. CDR3 in DNA: TGTGCCAGCAGCTTAGCGGGCGGGTCGGGGGATACGCAGTATTTT.

This chain links TRBV27 with TRBJ2-3; 11 bases are shared with TRBD2. Per the germline V gene, CDR1 is MNHEY and CDR2 is SMNVEV (reference sequence). This CDR3 has 15 amino acids. V lost 2 bases, J lost 6 bases, and 4 bases stayed unmatched. CDR3 in amino acids: CASSLTTSGTDTQYF. CDR3 DNA: TGTGCCAGCAGTTTAACGACTAGCGGGACGGATACGCAGTATTTT.

This rearrangement joins TRBV7-7 to TRBJ2-1; D is uncertain. The CDR3 has 13 residues. Trimming stripped 5 bases from V and 5 bases from J, with 10 bases between. In germline, CDR1 is SSHAT, CDR2 FNYEAQ (reference sequence). The CDR3 region is CASSDWLNNEQFF. CDR3 in DNA: TGTGCCAGCAGCGACTGGCTTAACAATGAGCAGTTCTTC.

The chain combines TRBV5-1 with TRBJ1-3; D is unresolved. Germline CDR1 SGHRS, CDR2 YFSETQ. Trimming removed 0 bases at V and 0 bases at J, with 4 bases between. This CDR3 is 14 amino acids long. The CDR3 DNA reads TGCGCCAGCAGCTTGGGGAGCTCTGGAAACACCATATATTTT. Its translation is CASSLGSSGNTIYF.

The CDR3 loop reads CASSIVARQITDTQYF. In DNA form, the CDR3 reads TGTGCCAGTAGTATAGTAGCGCGACAGATCACAGATACGCAGTATTTT. The rearrangement links TRBV19 to TRBJ2-3; the D call may be TRBD1 or TRBD2 (5 bases each). Trimming pared 1 base from V and 2 bases from J, leaving 13 bases between. The CDR3 extends over 16 amino acids. Germline CDR1 and CDR2: LNHDA and SQIVND (reference sequence).

The chain links TRBV19 to TRBJ1-4, with 8 positions matching TRBD1. The trim removed 8 bases at V and 0 bases at J, leaving 8 bases unmatched. CDR3 length: 16 amino acids. Germline CDR1 reads LNHDA; CDR2 reads SQIVND (reference sequence). Here the CDR3 reads CASRTGRGTTNEKLFF. CDR3 nucleotide sequence: TGTGCCAGTCGGACAGGGAGGGGGACAACTAATGAAAAACTGTTTTTT.

The chain combines TRBV29-1 with TRBJ2-5, with TRBD1 matching 9 bases. Germline CDR1 and CDR2: SQVTM and ANQGSEA. This CDR3 comprises 14 residues. The V and J ends lost 7 bases and 3 bases, in that order; junction bases with no gene match: 9. CDR3 region: CSAQAGQGKETQYF. For the CDR3, the DNA is TGCAGCGCCCAGGCCGGACAGGGGAAAGAGACCCAGTACTTC.

This chain connects TRBV7-6 to TRBJ2-3, with a weak D call TRBD1 (6 bases). The germline V and J ends were trimmed by 6 bases and 0 bases, with 16 bases remaining between them. CDR3 size: 16 residues. Germline V gene sequence: CDR1 SGHVS, CDR2 FNYEAQ. Here the CDR3 DNA reads TGTGCCAGCAGTTCCCAGGGACAAACTAGCACAGATACGCAGTATTTT. This codes for CASSSQGQTSTDTQYF. The full variable domain, rest sourced from reference TRBV7-6 and TRBJ2-3, is GAGVSQSPRYKVTKRGQDVALRCDPISGHVSLYWYRQALGQGPEFLTYFNYEAQQDKSGLPNDRFSAERPEGSISTLTIQRTEQRDSAMYRCASSSQGQTSTDTQYFGPGTRLTVL.

The chain combines TRBV6-5 with TRBJ1-5; TRBD1 matches at 7 bases. The CDR3 spans 13 residues. The ends lost 4 bases at V and 4 bases at J; junction bases unmatched: 1. Per germline, CDR1 MNHEY and CDR2 SVGAGI. The DNA of the CDR3 is TGTGCCAGCAGTTTGACAGGGAATCAGCCCCAGCATTTT. This sequence encodes CASSLTGNQPQHF.

Here the CDR3 DNA reads TGTGCCAGCACTCGTAGCGGGCCTTCAGGATACGAGCAGTACTTC. Its protein is CASTRSGPSGYEQYF. The chain is built from TRBV6-5 and TRBJ2-7, with TRBD2 matching 7 bases. CDR1 is MNHEY and CDR2 is SVGAGI in the germline V gene. The CDR3 is made up of 15 amino acids. V dropped 7 bases and J dropped 4; count of bases not matched to a gene: 13.

This clone was counted only a few times. J is TRBJ1-4 and V is TRBV12-3 or TRBV12-4, with D tentatively TRBD1 (5 bases). The CDR3 totals 12 residues. The V end lost 2 bases, the J end lost 13 bases, and 11 bases lay between the germline ends. Here the CDR3 reads CASSLSGQRLFF. The CDR3, as DNA: TGTGCCAGCAGTTTATCGGGGCAGAGACTGTTTTTT.

This chain connects TRBV9 to TRBJ1-6, with a weak D call TRBD1 (6 bases). This CDR3 region has 15 residues. The germline V gene encodes CDR1 SGDLS and CDR2 YYNGEE. V was pared by 3 bases and J by 4 bases, with 11 bases between. Here the CDR3 reads CASSDRDTYNSPLHF. Here the CDR3 DNA reads TGTGCCAGCAGCGACCGGGACACGTATAATTCACCCCTCCACTTT.

V and J are TRBV2 and TRBJ2-5; perhaps D is TRBD1 or TRBD2 (7 bases each). Between the trimmed V and J ends, which lost 3 bases and 5 bases, there was a span of 10 bases. Germline V lookup: CDR1 SNHLY, CDR2 FYNNEI. The CDR3 totals 13 residues. The CDR3 nucleotides read TGTGCCAGCAGTGAGCAGGGGGGGGAGACCCAGTACTTC. Translated, it gives CASSEQGGETQYF.

This clone was detected a few times. V usage is TRBV11-2 and J usage is TRBJ2-5; TRBD2 matches 8 bases. V shed 5 bases, J shed 5 bases, and the junction held 10 bases outside the gene matches. The CDR3 spans 15 residues. The germline gives CDR1 SGHAT, CDR2 FQNNGV. Here the CDR3 reads CASSPGAGVGETQYF. The CDR3 coding sequence is TGTGCCAGCAGCCCAGGAGCGGGAGTCGGGGAGACCCAGTACTTC.